These 3 T cell receptor beta chains came from one sample sequenced in a study of cytomegalovirus exposure and HLA in healthy donors. A multiplex PCR was run with 60 Vbeta primers and 13 Jbeta primers. TCRdb's table, derived via immunoSEQ multiplex PCR, lists solely in-frame clones and lacks some. Of tens of thousands of clones listed, approximately 86% were seen once; the top ten hold about a tenth. Sequencing was carried out using PBMCs. Receptors were obtained from a man between 25 and 39 years old in good health and CMV-seropositive.

The rearrangement links TRBV5-1 to TRBJ2-7; 11 bases are shared with TRBD2. The CDR3 is 17 residues long. The ends lost 2 bases at V and 2 bases at J; junction bases unmatched: 9. CDR1 and CDR2 from the germline V gene are SGHRS and YFSETQ. The CDR3 DNA is TGCGCCAGCAGCTTCCGGACTAGCGGGCCCGGACCCTACGAGCAGTACTTC. Residues: CASSFRTSGPGPYEQYF. Filled out from reference TRBV5-1 and TRBJ2-7, the complete variable domain reads KAGVTQTPRYLIKTRGQQVTLSCSPISGHRSVSWYQQTPGQGLQFLFEYFSETQRNKGNFPGRFSGRQFSNSRSEMNVSTLELGDSALYLCASSFRTSGPGPYEQYFGPGTRLTVT.

The V and J genes are TRBV5-1 and TRBJ2-3, with TRBD1 identical over 9 bases. The J segment lost 0 bases and the V segment lost 4 bases, leaving 0 bases of the junction unmatched. Germline V gene data show CDR1 as SGHRS and CDR2 as YFSETQ. This CDR3 is 14 amino acids long. The DNA for the CDR3 is TGCGCCAGCAGCGGACAGGGGAGCACAGATACGCAGTATTTT. It codes for CASSGQGSTDTQYF.

This chain links TRBV5-6 with TRBJ1-5; D is undetermined. Per germline, CDR1 SGHDT and CDR2 YYEEEE. With 0 bases removed from V and 7 bases from J, the gap between germline ends came to 14 bases. The CDR3 contains 15 residues. CDR3 region: CASSLGWTGGQPQHF. Here the CDR3 DNA reads TGTGCCAGCAGCTTGGGTTGGACTGGAGGGCAGCCCCAGCATTTT.